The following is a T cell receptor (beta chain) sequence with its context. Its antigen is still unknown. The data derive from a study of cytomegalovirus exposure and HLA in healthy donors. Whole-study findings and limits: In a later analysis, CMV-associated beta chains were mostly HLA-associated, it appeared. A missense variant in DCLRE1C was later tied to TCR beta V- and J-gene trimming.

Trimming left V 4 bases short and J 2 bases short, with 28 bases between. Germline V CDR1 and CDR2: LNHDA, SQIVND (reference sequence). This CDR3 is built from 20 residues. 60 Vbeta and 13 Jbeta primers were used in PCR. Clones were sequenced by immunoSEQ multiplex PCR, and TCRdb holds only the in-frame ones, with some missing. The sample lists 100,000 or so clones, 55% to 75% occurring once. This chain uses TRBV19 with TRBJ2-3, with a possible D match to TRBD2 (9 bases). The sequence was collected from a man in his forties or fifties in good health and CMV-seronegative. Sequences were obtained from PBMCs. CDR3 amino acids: CASSRSRQGFSGGHTDTQYF. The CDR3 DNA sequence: TGTGCCAGTAGTAGGAGTAGACAGGGGTTCAGCGGGGGGCACACAGATACGCAGTATTTT.